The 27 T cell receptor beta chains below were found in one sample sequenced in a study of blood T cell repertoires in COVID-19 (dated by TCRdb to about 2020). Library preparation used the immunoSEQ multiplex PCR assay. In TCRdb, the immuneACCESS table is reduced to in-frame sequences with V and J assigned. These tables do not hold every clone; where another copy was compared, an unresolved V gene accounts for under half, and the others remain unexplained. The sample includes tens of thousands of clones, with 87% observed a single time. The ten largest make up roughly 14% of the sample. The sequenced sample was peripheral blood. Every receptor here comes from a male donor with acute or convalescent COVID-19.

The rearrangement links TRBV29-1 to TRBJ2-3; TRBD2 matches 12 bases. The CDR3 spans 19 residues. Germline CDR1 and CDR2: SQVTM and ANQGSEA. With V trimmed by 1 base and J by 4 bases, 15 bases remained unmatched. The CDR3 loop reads CSVEGGLAGGPGWPDTQYF. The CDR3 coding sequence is TGCAGCGTTGAAGGAGGGCTAGCGGGGGGGCCGGGATGGCCAGATACGCAGTATTTT.

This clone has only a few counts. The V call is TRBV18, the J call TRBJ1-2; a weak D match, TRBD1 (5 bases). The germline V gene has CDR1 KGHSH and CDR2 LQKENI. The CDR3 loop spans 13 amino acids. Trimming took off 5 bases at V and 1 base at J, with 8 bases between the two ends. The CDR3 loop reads CASSSTVNYGYTF. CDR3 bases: TGTGCCAGCTCATCGACAGTTAACTATGGCTACACCTTC.

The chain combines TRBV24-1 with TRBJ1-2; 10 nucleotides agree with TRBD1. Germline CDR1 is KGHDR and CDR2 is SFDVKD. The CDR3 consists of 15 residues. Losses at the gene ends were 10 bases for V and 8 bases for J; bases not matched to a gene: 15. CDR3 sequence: CATRSGQGSSGGYTF. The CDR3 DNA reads TGTGCCACGAGGTCGGGACAGGGGTCCTCGGGAGGCTACACCTTC.

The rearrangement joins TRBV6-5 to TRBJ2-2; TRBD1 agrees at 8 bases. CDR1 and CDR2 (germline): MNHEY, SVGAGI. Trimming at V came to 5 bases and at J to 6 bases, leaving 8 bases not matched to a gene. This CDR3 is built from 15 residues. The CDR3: CASSPGTGGAGELFF. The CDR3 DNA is TGTGCCAGCAGTCCTGGGACAGGCGGCGCCGGGGAGCTGTTTTTT.

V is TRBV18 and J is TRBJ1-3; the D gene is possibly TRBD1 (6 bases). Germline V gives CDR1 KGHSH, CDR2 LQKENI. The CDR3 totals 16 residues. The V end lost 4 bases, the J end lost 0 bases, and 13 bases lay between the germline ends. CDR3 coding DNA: TGTGCCAGCTCACTTGGGACAACTAACTCTGGAAACACCATATATTTT. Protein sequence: CASSLGTTNSGNTIYF.

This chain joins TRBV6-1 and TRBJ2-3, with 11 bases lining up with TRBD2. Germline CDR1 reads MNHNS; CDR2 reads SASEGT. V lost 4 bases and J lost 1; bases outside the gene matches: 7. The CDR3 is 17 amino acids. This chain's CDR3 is CASSVTSGGGGTDTQYF. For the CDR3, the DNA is TGTGCCAGCAGTGTAACTAGCGGGGGAGGGGGCACAGATACGCAGTATTTT.

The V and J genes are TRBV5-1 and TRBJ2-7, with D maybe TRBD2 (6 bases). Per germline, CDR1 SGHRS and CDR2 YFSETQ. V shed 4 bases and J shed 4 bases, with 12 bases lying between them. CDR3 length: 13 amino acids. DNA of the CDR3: TGCGCCAGCAGCCAAAGCGGGTTGTACGAGCAGTACTTC. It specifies CASSQSGLYEQYF.

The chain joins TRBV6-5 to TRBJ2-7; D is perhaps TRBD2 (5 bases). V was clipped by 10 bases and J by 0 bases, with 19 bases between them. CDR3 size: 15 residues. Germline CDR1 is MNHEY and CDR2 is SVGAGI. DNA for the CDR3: TGTGCCACTAAACGGGAAAAGGTGTACTCCTACGAGCAGTACTTC. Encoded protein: CATKREKVYSYEQYF.

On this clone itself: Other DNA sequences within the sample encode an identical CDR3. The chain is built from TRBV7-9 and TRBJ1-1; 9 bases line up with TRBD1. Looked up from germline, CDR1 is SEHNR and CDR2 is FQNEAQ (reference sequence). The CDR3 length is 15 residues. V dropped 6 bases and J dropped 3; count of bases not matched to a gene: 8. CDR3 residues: CASSPGQGEDTEAFF. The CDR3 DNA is TGTGCCAGCAGTCCGGGACAGGGTGAGGACACTGAAGCTTTCTTT.

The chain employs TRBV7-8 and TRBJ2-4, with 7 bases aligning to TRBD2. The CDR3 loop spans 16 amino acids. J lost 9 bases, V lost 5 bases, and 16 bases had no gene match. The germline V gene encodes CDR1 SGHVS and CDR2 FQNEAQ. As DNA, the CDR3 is TGTGCCAGCAGCCCCCCTGGAGCGGGGCCCGGGGGCATTCAGTACTTC. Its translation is CASSPPGAGPGGIQYF.

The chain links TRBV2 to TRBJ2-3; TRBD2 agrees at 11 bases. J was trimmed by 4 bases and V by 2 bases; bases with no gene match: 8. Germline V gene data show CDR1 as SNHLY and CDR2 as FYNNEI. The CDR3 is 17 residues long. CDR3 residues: CASSERVGLAAPDTQYF. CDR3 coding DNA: TGTGCCAGCAGTGAACGGGTGGGACTAGCGGCTCCAGATACGCAGTATTTT.

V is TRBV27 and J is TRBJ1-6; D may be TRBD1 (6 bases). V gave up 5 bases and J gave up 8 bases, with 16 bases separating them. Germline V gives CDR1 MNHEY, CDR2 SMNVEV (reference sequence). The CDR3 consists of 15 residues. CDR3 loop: CASSPRTALDSPLHF. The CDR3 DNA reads TGTGCCAGCAGTCCGAGGACAGCCCTGGATTCACCCCTCCACTTT.

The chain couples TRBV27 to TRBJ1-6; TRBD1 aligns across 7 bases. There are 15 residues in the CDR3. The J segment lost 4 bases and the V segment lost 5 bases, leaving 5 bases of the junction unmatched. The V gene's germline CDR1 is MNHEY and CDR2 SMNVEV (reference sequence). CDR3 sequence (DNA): TGTGCCAGCAGTCTCGACAGGGAGTATAATTCACCCCTCCACTTT. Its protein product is CASSLDREYNSPLHF.

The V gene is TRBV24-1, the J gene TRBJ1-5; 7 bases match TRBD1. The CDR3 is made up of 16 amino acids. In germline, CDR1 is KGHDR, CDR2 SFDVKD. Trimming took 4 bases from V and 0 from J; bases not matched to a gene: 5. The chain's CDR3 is CATSDPRTGSNQPQHF. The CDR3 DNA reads TGTGCCACCAGTGACCCTCGGACAGGTAGCAATCAGCCCCAGCATTTT.

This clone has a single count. This chain's CDR3 is CATSGTASYGYTF. The CDR3 region has the DNA TGTGCCACCAGTGGCACAGCCTCCTATGGCTACACCTTC. The gene calls are TRBV24-1 and TRBJ1-2; D not certain. The V end lost 5 bases, the J end lost 4 bases, and 10 bases lay between the germline ends. CDR3 length: 13 residues. CDR1 is KGHDR and CDR2 is SFDVKD in the germline V gene.

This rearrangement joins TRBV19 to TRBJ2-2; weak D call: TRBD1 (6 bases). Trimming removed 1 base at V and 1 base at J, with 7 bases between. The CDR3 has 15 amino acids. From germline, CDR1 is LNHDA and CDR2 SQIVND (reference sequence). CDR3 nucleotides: TGTGCCAGTAGTATAGGAGGGGGGAACACCGGGGAGCTGTTTTTT. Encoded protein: CASSIGGGNTGELFF.

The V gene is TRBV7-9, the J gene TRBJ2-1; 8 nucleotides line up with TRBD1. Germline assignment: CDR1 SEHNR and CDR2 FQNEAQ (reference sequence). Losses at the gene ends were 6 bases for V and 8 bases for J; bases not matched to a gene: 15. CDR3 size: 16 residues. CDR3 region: CASSLRMQGARYEQFF. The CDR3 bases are TGTGCCAGCAGTTTAAGGATGCAGGGGGCGCGCTATGAGCAGTTCTTC.

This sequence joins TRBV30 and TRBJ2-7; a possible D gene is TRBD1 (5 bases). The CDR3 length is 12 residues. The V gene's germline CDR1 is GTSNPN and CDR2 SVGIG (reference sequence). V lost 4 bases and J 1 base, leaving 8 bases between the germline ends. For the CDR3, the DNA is TGTGCCTGGAAAAGGGGTTCCTACGAGCAGTACTTC. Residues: CAWKRGSYEQYF. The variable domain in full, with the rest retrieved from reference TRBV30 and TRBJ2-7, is SQTIHQWPATLVQPVGSPLSLECTVEGTSNPNLYWYRQAAGRGLQLLFYSVGIGQISSEVPQNLSASRPQDRQFILSSKKLLLSDSGFYLCAWKRGSYEQYFGPGTRLTVT.

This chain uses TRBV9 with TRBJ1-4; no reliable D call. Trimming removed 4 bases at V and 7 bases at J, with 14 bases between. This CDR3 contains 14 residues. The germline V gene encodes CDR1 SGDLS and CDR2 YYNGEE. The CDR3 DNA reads TGTGCCAGCAGCCCGGGTCTGATAGGTGAAAAACTGTTTTTT. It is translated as CASSPGLIGEKLFF.

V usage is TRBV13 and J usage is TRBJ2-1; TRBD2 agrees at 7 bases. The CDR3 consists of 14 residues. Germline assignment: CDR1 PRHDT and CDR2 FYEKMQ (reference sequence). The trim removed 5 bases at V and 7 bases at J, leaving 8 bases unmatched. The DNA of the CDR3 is TGTGCCAGCAGCATCTTGGGAGGGACGAATGAGCAGTTCTTC. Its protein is CASSILGGTNEQFF.

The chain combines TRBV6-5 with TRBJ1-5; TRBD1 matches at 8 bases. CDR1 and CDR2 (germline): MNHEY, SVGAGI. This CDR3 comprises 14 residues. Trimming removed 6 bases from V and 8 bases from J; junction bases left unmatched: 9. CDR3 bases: TGTGCCAGCAGCCGCGACAGGGGATCGGAGCCCCAGCATTTT. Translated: CASSRDRGSEPQHF.

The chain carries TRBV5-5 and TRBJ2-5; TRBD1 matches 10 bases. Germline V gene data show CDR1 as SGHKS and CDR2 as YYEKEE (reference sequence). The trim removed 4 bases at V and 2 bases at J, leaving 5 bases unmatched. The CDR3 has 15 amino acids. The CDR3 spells CASSLRTGGQETQYF. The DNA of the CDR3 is TGTGCCAGCAGCCTACGGACAGGGGGGCAAGAGACCCAGTACTTC.

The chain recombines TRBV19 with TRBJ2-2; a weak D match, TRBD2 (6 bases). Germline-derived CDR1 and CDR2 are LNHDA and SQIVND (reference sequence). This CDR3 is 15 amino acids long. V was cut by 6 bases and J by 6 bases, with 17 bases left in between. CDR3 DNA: TGTGCCAGTAGCGGGACTGGGTTCTCCTCCGGGGAGCTGTTTTTT. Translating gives CASSGTGFSSGELFF.

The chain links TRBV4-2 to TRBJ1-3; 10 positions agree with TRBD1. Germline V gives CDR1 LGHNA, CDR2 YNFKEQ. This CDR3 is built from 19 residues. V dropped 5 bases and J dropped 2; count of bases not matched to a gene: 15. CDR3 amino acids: CASSAQTGGSFSAGNTIYF. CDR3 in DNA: TGTGCCAGCAGCGCCCAGACAGGGGGCAGTTTTTCGGCTGGAAACACCATATATTTT.

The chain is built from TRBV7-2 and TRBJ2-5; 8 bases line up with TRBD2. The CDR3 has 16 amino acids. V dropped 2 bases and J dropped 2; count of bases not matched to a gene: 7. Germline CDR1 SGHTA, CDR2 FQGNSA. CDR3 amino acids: CASSLNSAGAQETQYF. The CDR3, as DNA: TGTGCCAGCAGCTTAAATTCAGCGGGGGCTCAAGAGACCCAGTACTTC.

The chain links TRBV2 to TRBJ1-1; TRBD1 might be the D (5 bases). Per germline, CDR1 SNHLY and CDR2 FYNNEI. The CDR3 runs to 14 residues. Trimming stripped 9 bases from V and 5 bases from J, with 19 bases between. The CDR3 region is CARGGSQSRTEAFF. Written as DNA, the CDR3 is TGTGCCAGGGGGGGGTCCCAGAGCAGGACTGAAGCTTTCTTT.

CDR3 sequence reads: CASSLVAGGMSTDTQYF. CDR3 DNA sequence: TGCGCCAGCAGCTTGGTTGCGGGGGGGATGAGCACAGATACGCAGTATTTT. This sequence joins TRBV5-1 and TRBJ2-3; the match to TRBD2 covers 9 bases. This CDR3 spans 17 amino acids. Germline V gene data show CDR1 as SGHRS and CDR2 as YFSETQ. The V segment lost 0 bases and the J segment 0 bases; nucleotides outside the gene matches: 5.